The clone carrying this T cell receptor beta chain came up many times. J was trimmed by 8 bases and V by 3 bases; bases with no gene match: 5. Germline values: CDR1 SNHLY, CDR2 FYNNEI. The CDR3 is 14 residues long. This entry comes from a study of T-cell reconstitution after alpha-beta-depleted transplantation in children. The TCRbeta library was prepared with unique molecular identifiers. Each CDR3 protein is one row after TCRdb ran MiXCR on the PCR reads. The sample includes 230,000 or so distinct CDR3 sequences, 7.5% to 10% of them seen just once. The sequence came from a human donor who donated a stem cell graft to a child with SCID. The chain joins TRBV2 to TRBJ2-3, with TRBD1 matching 10 bases. This material consisted of PBMCs from the stem cell graft donor, taken from the stem cell graft. This CDR3 is CASSDDRGLGTQYF. As DNA, the CDR3 is TGTGCCAGCAGTGACGACAGGGGGCTCGGTACGCAGTATTTT. Together with reference TRBV2 and TRBJ2-3, the CDR3 gives the full variable domain: EPEVTQTPSHQVTQMGQEVILRCVPISNHLYFYWYRQILGQKVEFLVSFYNNEISEKSEIFDDQFSVERPDGSNFTLKIRSTKLEDSAMYFCASSDDRGLGTQYFGPGTRLTVL.